This record concerns one T cell receptor (beta chain) sequence. The authors used Ficoll-Paque density gradient centrifugation to separate PBMCs. The input was around 10 ml of fresh peripheral blood. This sample is part of a study of Graves' ophthalmopathy and Graves' hyperthyroidism. Study as a whole: Peripheral blood sampling preceded any treatment and occurred at initial diagnosis.

The CDR3 spans 14 residues. The germline gives CDR1 DFQATT, CDR2 SNEGSKA (reference sequence). V dropped 4 bases and J dropped 5; count of bases not matched to a gene: 8. The sequenced template was RNA, covering the TCR beta CDR3 region. Second-round multiplex PCR came after first-round RT-PCR with HTBI primers. Each CDR3 protein is one row after TCRdb ran MiXCR on the multiplex PCR reads. The repertoire has around 600,000 distinct CDR3 sequences, just over 40% of them found once; the top ten carry over 2.5%. The receptor's source is an adult man with Graves' ophthalmopathy. The sample comprised peripheral blood. The rearrangement links TRBV20-1 to TRBJ2-7; 10 bases match TRBD1. Written as DNA, the CDR3 is TGCAGTGCTATCTCCGGGACAGGGGTCAACGAGCAGTACTTC. Translated: CSAISGTGVNEQYF.